This TCR beta chain is drawn from a study of T-cell reconstitution after alpha-beta-depleted transplantation in children. The CDR3 totals 14 residues. Germline CDR1 reads DFQATT; CDR2 reads SNEGSKA (reference sequence). This clonotype was seen at least ten times. The junction does not match germline at one end; this may be a read error. Unique molecular identifiers were used to barcode this TCRbeta library. TCRdb analysed the PCR reads with MiXCR anew, one entry per CDR3 protein. The repertoire holds some 530,000 distinct CDR3 sequences, with under 15% as singletons. The V call is TRBV20-1, the J call TRBJ2-3, with D hard to call. This sample comprised PBMCs from the stem cell graft donor, obtained from the stem cell graft. This clonotype was sampled from a human donor who donated a stem cell graft to a child with combined immunodeficiency. The DNA for the CDR3 is TGCAGTGCTGGAGAGGTGACTAGCACAGATACGCAGTATTTT. This sequence encodes CSAGEVTSTDTQYF.